The 22 T cell receptor beta chains given below trace back to one sample, sequenced in a study of blood T cells in healthy people across ages. A second roughly 6 to 12 cycle PCR used barcoded and J-beta primers. One entry per CDR3 protein, called by TCRdb with MiXCR from the 5' RACE reads. The sample lists about 570,000 distinct CDR3 sequences; approximately 25% were seen once. Sequencing was done on a sample of blood. Source of these receptors: a woman aged 70 to 79 in good health.

This clonotype turned up a few times. V gene TRBV6-1 combines with J gene TRBJ2-5; 7 bases match TRBD2. CDR1 and CDR2 from the germline V gene are MNHNS and SASEGT. This CDR3 contains 16 residues. Unmatched junction bases numbered 6, after V lost 1 base and J lost 1 base. The CDR3 DNA sequence: TGTGCCAGCAGTGAAGGGGTAGCGGGCCTCCAAGAGACCCAGTACTTC. Translation: CASSEGVAGLQETQYF.

This clonotype occurred a few times. The chain has TRBV21-1 and TRBJ2-1; the table's TRBD1 call for D was not verified on the DNA. TRBV21-1 is recorded as a pseudogene. The CDR3 extends over 11 amino acids. CDR3: CASRQPGVRFF. CDR3 in DNA: TGTGCCAGCCGTCAACCGGGGGTGCGGTTCTTC.

Here the CDR3 DNA reads TGCAGTGCTCGAATAGCGGGGGGCCGCAACAATGAGCAGTTCTTC. Its protein product is CSARIAGGRNNEQFF. V usage is TRBV20-1 and J usage is TRBJ2-5; TRBD2 agrees at 10 bases. The DNA end lines up better with TRBJ2-1; the J call may be wrong. The germline V gene has CDR1 DFQATT and CDR2 SNEGSKA (reference sequence). The length of the CDR3 is 15 residues.

This clonotype was observed a handful of times. J is TRBJ2-1 and V is TRBV9; 8 nucleotides match TRBD2. CDR3 length equals 17 residues. Germline CDR1 reads SGDLS; CDR2 reads YYNGEE. After removal of 0 bases from V and 0 bases from J, the junction contained 5 bases not matched to a gene. CDR3 residues: CASSVVGAGASYNEQFF. The CDR3 nucleotides read TGTGCCAGCAGCGTAGTGGGAGCGGGAGCCTCCTACAATGAGCAGTTCTTC.

The V gene is TRBV5-1, the J gene TRBJ2-5, with 13 bases lining up with TRBD2. The CDR3 has 16 amino acids. The germline gives CDR1 SGHRS, CDR2 YFSETQ. The V and J ends lost 4 bases and 5 bases, in that order; junction bases with no gene match: 8. CDR3 nucleotide sequence: TGCGCCAGCAGCCTGGGACTAGCGGGGTTCCGTGAGACCCAGTACTTC. Its translation is CASSLGLAGFRETQYF.

The J gene is TRBJ2-5, the V gene TRBV6-2 or TRBV6-3; the match to TRBD2 covers 7 bases. The J call may be incorrect, as the DNA end agrees better with TRBJ2-7. The CDR3 length is 15 residues. In germline, CDR1 is MNHEY, CDR2 SVGEGT. CDR3 loop: CASSYRGDVSYEQYF. CDR3 sequence (DNA): TGTGCCAGCAGTTACCGGGGGGATGTTTCCTACGAGCAGTACTTC.

This chain connects TRBV9 to TRBJ2-5, with TRBD2 matching 9 bases. The CDR3 is 15 residues long. Germline CDR1 reads SGDLS; CDR2 reads YYNGEE. After removal of 0 bases from V and 7 bases from J, the junction contained 7 bases not matched to a gene. The CDR3: CASSVDSGGVGTQYF. Here the CDR3 DNA reads TGTGCCAGCAGCGTAGATAGCGGGGGCGTTGGGACCCAGTACTTC.

The chain joins TRBV2 to TRBJ2-1; D ambiguous. The V gene's germline CDR1 is SNHLY and CDR2 FYNNEI. Trimming pared 1 base from V and 12 bases from J, leaving 10 bases between. This CDR3 is built from 12 residues. CDR3 in amino acids: CASSEVLAGQFF. DNA of the CDR3: TGTGCCAGCAGTGAAGTCCTGGCTGGGCAGTTCTTC.

This chain joins TRBV4-3 and TRBJ2-5, with TRBD1 matching over 11 bases. Germline CDR1 LGHNA, CDR2 YSLEER. CDR3 length: 16 amino acids. Trimming cost V 0 bases and J 4 bases; bases outside gene matches: 4. The CDR3 coding sequence is TGCGCCAGCAGCCAAGAGGGGACAGGGGGAGTAGAGACCCAGTACTTC. Its translation is CASSQEGTGGVETQYF.

This clonotype has more than one count but fewer than ten. This sequence joins TRBV5-1 and TRBJ2-1; 9 bases align to TRBD2. CDR1 is SGHRS, CDR2 YFSETQ, per germline. Trimming took 3 bases from V and 9 from J; bases not matched to a gene: 7. The CDR3 runs 14 residues. The CDR3 protein is CASSSFSGGSEQFF. The CDR3 region has the DNA TGCGCCAGCAGCTCCTTTAGCGGGGGAAGTGAGCAGTTCTTC.

The chain employs TRBV20-1 and TRBJ2-5; D is uncertain. The end of the DNA aligns better with TRBJ2-1, so the J call may be wrong. Germline CDR1 reads DFQATT; CDR2 reads SNEGSKA (reference sequence). This CDR3 is built from 12 residues. This chain's CDR3 is CSAGNDHSMQFF. The CDR3 DNA follows: TGCAGTGCTGGAAACGACCATAGCATGCAGTTCTTC.

This clonotype appeared a few times. In nucleotides, the CDR3 is TGTGCCATCAGTGCCGACCCGGTATGGGCGCCCCAGCATTTT. Amino acids: CAISADPVWAPQHF. The chain uses TRBV10-3 and TRBJ1-5; the D is unclear. V was cut by 4 bases and J by 9 bases, with 16 bases left in between. This CDR3 spans 14 amino acids. Per germline, CDR1 ENHRY and CDR2 SYGVKD.

In its sample, this clonotype was seen a few times. The chain has TRBV24-1 and TRBJ2-7, with a possible D match to TRBD2 (6 bases). The closer fit of TRBJ2-1 to the DNA end suggests the J call may be wrong. Germline V gene sequence: CDR1 KGHDR, CDR2 SFDVKD. The CDR3 spans 16 residues. As DNA, the CDR3 is TGTGCCACCAGTGATTCGGAGGGACCTATCTACAATGAGCAGTTCTTC. It codes for CATSDSEGPIYNEQFF.

This clonotype was observed a single time. The chain carries TRBV27 and TRBJ1-4; 7 positions agree with TRBD1. Losses at the gene ends were 0 bases for V and 8 bases for J; bases not matched to a gene: 3. Germline V gene lookup returns CDR1 MNHEY and CDR2 SMNVEV (reference sequence). This CDR3 region has 14 residues. The CDR3 spells CASSLSAGGEKLFF. For the CDR3, the DNA is TGTGCCAGCAGTTTATCCGCAGGGGGAGAAAAACTGTTTTTT.

Only a few counts were recorded for this clonotype. The rearrangement joins TRBV20-1 to TRBJ2-5, with 8 nucleotides matching TRBD1. Trimming took 7 bases from V and 4 from J; bases not matched to a gene: 11. The CDR3 is made up of 14 amino acids. Germline V gene lookup returns CDR1 DFQATT and CDR2 SNEGSKA (reference sequence). The CDR3 coding sequence is TGCAGTGTCCCGGACAGGGTGATACGAGAGACCCAGTACTTC. It translates to CSVPDRVIRETQYF.

This clonotype was seen only a few times. The chain carries TRBV20-1 and TRBJ2-5; 10 bases align to TRBD1. V lost 2 bases to trimming and J lost 6 bases; unmatched junction nucleotides: 12. CDR3 length equals 16 residues. Germline CDR1 and CDR2: DFQATT and SNEGSKA (reference sequence). The CDR3 DNA reads as TGCAGTGCTAGACCCGGGAGGGACAGGGGTCGGCAGACCCAGTACTTC. This codes for CSARPGRDRGRQTQYF.

This clonotype has a handful of counts. CDR3 loop: CASSFGTGEYEQYF. DNA for the CDR3: TGCGCCAGCAGCTTTGGGACAGGGGAGTACGAGCAGTACTTC. The chain uses TRBV5-1 and TRBJ2-7; 10 bases are a match to TRBD1. Germline CDR1 and CDR2: SGHRS and YFSETQ. The CDR3 is 14 amino acids. V dropped 2 bases and J dropped 4; count of bases not matched to a gene: 3.

This chain uses TRBV29-1 with TRBJ1-3, with 8 bases matching TRBD1. With V trimmed by 4 bases and J by 5 bases, 7 bases remained unmatched. The CDR3 covers 14 residues. CDR1 is SQVTM and CDR2 is ANQGSEA in the germline V gene. The CDR3, as DNA: TGCAGCGTTGCCCGGACAGGGAACAGAAACACCATATATTTT. Its translation: CSVARTGNRNTIYF. The full variable domain, rest sourced from reference TRBV29-1 and TRBJ1-3, is SAVISQKPSRDICQRGTSLTIQCQVDSQVTMMFWYRQQPGQSLTLIATANQGSEATYESGFVIDKFPISRPNLTFSTLTVSNMSPEDSSIYLCSVARTGNRNTIYFGEGSWLTVV.

The chain couples TRBV7-9 to TRBJ1-2; D uncertain. V was pared by 3 bases and J by 1 base, with 12 bases between. The CDR3 spans 15 residues. The germline CDR1 and CDR2 sequences are SEHNR and FQNEAQ (reference sequence). CDR3 amino acids: CASSFQGLNNYGYTF. The CDR3 DNA reads as TGTGCCAGCAGCTTTCAAGGGCTTAATAACTATGGCTACACCTTC.

The V and J genes are TRBV2 and TRBJ1-2; TRBD1 agrees at 7 bases. The germline CDR1 and CDR2 sequences are SNHLY and FYNNEI. V shed 7 bases, J shed 2 bases, and the junction held 1 base outside the gene matches. This CDR3 spans 12 amino acids. DNA of the CDR3: TGTGCCAGCATGACAGGGAACTATGGCTACACCTTC. It yields the protein CASMTGNYGYTF.

Note on this clonotype: The junction does not match germline at one end; this may be a read error. The J gene is TRBJ2-3, the V gene TRBV15; 7 bases are a match to TRBD1. The CDR3 sequence is 14 residues long. The germline V gene encodes CDR1 LNHNV and CDR2 YYDKDF (reference sequence). CDR3 nucleotides: TGTGCCACCAGAAGAGACAGGGTCACAGATACGCAGTATTTT. It codes for CATRRDRVTDTQYF.

V and J are TRBV5-1 and TRBJ1-4, with D uncertain. This CDR3 region has 16 residues. Germline assignment: CDR1 SGHRS and CDR2 YFSETQ. The germline V and J ends were trimmed by 2 bases and 0 bases, with 11 bases remaining between them. The CDR3 bases are TGCGCCAGCAGCTTCTACGTCAGTGCAACTAATGAAAAACTGTTTTTT. Amino acids: CASSFYVSATNEKLFF.